This TCR beta chain was recovered during a study of blood T cell repertoires in COVID-19. On the study more broadly: The study drew acute and convalescent COVID-19 samples from the United States, Italy and Spain. PBMCs, B-cell-depleted T cells, or T cells provided the cDNA or gDNA that made up the material.

The CDR3 has 14 residues. Germline V CDR1 and CDR2: LGHDT, YNNKEL (reference sequence). V lost 4 bases and J 6 bases, leaving 15 bases between the germline ends. Profiled with immunoSEQ multiplex PCR; TCRdb holds only in-frame clones, not every one. The data hold around 81,000 clones, with 84% observed a single time. Sequencing was done on a sample of peripheral blood. The gene calls are TRBV3-1 (or the pseudogene TRBV3-2) and TRBJ1-1; no definite D call. The TCR sequence derives from a human donor in a cohort sampled during active COVID-19. CDR3 nucleotide sequence: TGTGCCAGCAGCCTGGTTAGTGGCGGGCCTGAAGCTTTCTTT. This gives the protein CASSLVSGGPEAFF.